The clone carrying this TCR beta chain was observed a handful of times. The source of the sample is a study of T-cell reconstitution after alpha-beta-depleted transplantation in children. The CDR3 consists of 15 residues. Trimming shortened V by 7 bases and J by 6 bases, and 20 bases separated the two germline ends. CDR1 is SGHTA, CDR2 FQGTGA, per germline. The TCRbeta library was prepared with unique molecular identifiers. TCRdb re-analysed the PCR reads in MiXCR, keeping a single row per CDR3 protein. The repertoire holds approximately 130,000 distinct CDR3 sequences, with roughly 9% as singletons. The rearrangement uses TRBV7-3 and TRBJ2-3, with D possibly TRBD2 on 6 matching bases. The clonotype originates from a girl less than two years old who had a stem cell transplant for combined immunodeficiency, so the T cells may come from the graft donor. Sample: PBMCs, mostly from graft donor cells, taken 180 days after TCRalphabeta/CD19-depleted stem cell transplant. DNA of the CDR3: TGTGCCAGCACCTTGTACGGGAGATCTATGGATACGCAGTATTTT. The encoded protein is CASTLYGRSMDTQYF.